This T cell receptor beta chain was sequenced during a study of cytomegalovirus exposure and HLA in healthy donors. On the study more broadly: Among about 179 million T cells, an earlier analysis found 120 million or so unique TCR beta sequences. About 82 million unique TCRs from HLA-typed donors were held in an early release of data. General study points: Accurate HLA-A and HLA-B prediction from TCR beta sequences was reported for most subjects. Cytomegalovirus association was assigned to about 150 TCR beta chains.

Amplification used 60 Vbeta primers and 13 Jbeta primers. Here immunoSEQ multiplex PCR was the method, and the copy in TCRdb shows in-frame clones only, minus some. In the table there are about 100,000 clones, roughly four fifths of which are singletons. The CDR3 consists of 15 residues. CDR1 and CDR2 from the germline V gene are SGHNT and YENEEA. Trimming cost V 4 bases and J 0 bases, with 11 bases left between them. With regard to this clone: Its antigen is not identified.

The clonotype originates from a male donor in good health and CMV-seropositive. Sequencing was done on a sample of PBMCs. The rearrangement joins TRBV11-3 to TRBJ2-3; no firm D call. As DNA, the CDR3 is TGTGCCAGCAGCTCAACTCCCGTCAGCACAGATACGCAGTATTTT. It encodes CASSSTPVSTDTQYF.